The source of this T cell receptor beta chain is a study of monozygotic twins with inflammatory bowel disease. Details on this clonotype: Its antigen remains unidentified.

The CDR3 sequence is 15 residues long. Study findings and constraints: Variability may have been added to patient repertoires by differing immunosuppressive treatments. Against healthy co-twins, IBD patients had lower TCRbeta diversity (measured by inverse Simpson).

Added by template switching were UMIs that each held a 6-nucleotide sample barcode. TCRdb re-called the 5' RACE reads; one entry per CDR3 protein, DNA not given. The table lists about 330,000 distinct CDR3 sequences. The rearrangement links TRBV12-3 or TRBV12-4 to TRBJ2-1; TCRdb's D call of TRBD1 is untestable without DNA. The sample was blood. The sequence was obtained from a human donor with ulcerative colitis or Crohn's disease, or a healthy co-twin of an affected twin (not recorded which). The CDR3 loop reads CASSLGQGFHNEQFF.